The 15 T cell receptor beta chains presented below share a single source sample, sequenced in a study of shared clonotypes between healthy human individuals (dated by TCRdb to 2018 to 2021). The library was made by the immunoSEQ multiplex PCR assay. TCRdb's version of the immuneACCESS table is confined to in-frame rearrangements and falls short of the full clone set. An unresolved V gene accounts for under half of the shortfall where checked; the remainder is of unknown origin. The sample contains 2 million to 2.5 million clones, 92% of them found a single time. The ten largest clones represent 0.37% of the sample. Material for sequencing was naive CD4+ T cells from PBMCs. In light of the paper, this sample's cell subset or site label describes: CD45RA+ positively selected. These receptors originate from a man aged 18 to 30 in good health. Some clones in this sample may be carry-over from other donors' samples.

V is TRBV11-2 and J is TRBJ2-3; D uncertain. Germline V gene sequence: CDR1 SGHAT, CDR2 FQNNGV. This CDR3 is 12 amino acids long. Trimming shortened V by 4 bases and J by 0 bases, and 2 bases separated the two germline ends. CDR3 region: CASSSSTDTQYF. For the CDR3, the DNA is TGTGCCAGCAGCTCTAGCACAGATACGCAGTATTTT. The full variable domain, completed using reference TRBV11-2 and TRBJ2-3, is EAGVAQSPRYKIIEKRQSVAFWCNPISGHATLYWYQQILGQGPKLLIQFQNNGVVDDSQLPKDRFSAERLKGVDSTLKIQPAKLEDSAVYLCASSSSTDTQYFGPGTRLTVL.

Of note for this clone: The same CDR3 can be traced to other DNA sequences in this sample. The CDR3 sequence: CASSLGRSTDTQYF. In nucleotides, the CDR3 is TGTGCCAGCAGTTTGGGACGCAGCACAGATACGCAGTATTTT. The V gene is TRBV28, the J gene TRBJ2-3, with D perhaps being TRBD1 or TRBD2 (5 bases each). The CDR3 runs to 14 residues. CDR1 is MDHEN and CDR2 is SYDVKM in the germline V gene. The germline V and J ends were trimmed by 3 bases and 0 bases, with 7 bases remaining between them. The full variable domain, rest sourced from reference TRBV28 and TRBJ2-3, is DVKVTQSSRYLVKRTGEKVFLECVQDMDHENMFWYRQDPGLGLRLIYFSYDVKMKEKGDIPEGYSVSREKKERFSLILESASTNQTSMYLCASSLGRSTDTQYFGPGTRLTVL.

The CDR3 sequence: CASSLIGRAGETEAFF. CDR3 coding DNA: TGTGCCAGCAGCTTAATAGGAAGGGCCGGAGAAACTGAAGCTTTCTTT. This chain uses TRBV7-3 with TRBJ1-1; D remains unclear. CDR1 is SGHTA, CDR2 FQGTGA, per germline. The CDR3 covers 16 residues. V lost 1 base and J 5 bases, leaving 17 bases between the germline ends.

The rearrangement links TRBV2 to TRBJ2-7; 15 nucleotides agree with TRBD2. CDR1 is SNHLY and CDR2 is FYNNEI in the germline V gene. This CDR3 comprises 17 residues. V dropped 4 bases and J dropped 1; count of bases not matched to a gene: 5. The CDR3 sequence is CASSGTSGRVGSYEQYF. In DNA form, the CDR3 reads TGTGCCAGCAGTGGGACTAGCGGGAGGGTTGGTTCCTACGAGCAGTACTTC.

A word on this clone: The same CDR3 can be traced to other DNA sequences in this sample. The chain recombines TRBV5-1 with TRBJ2-1; perhaps D is TRBD1 or TRBD2 (5 bases each). The CDR3 extends over 13 amino acids. Germline values: CDR1 SGHRS, CDR2 YFSETQ. V was pared by 3 bases and J by 6 bases, with 10 bases between. As DNA, the CDR3 is TGCGCCAGCAGCTGGGGGTCTGGCAATGAGCAGTTCTTC. Translated, it gives CASSWGSGNEQFF.

The V and J genes are TRBV28 and TRBJ2-2, with 9 positions matching TRBD2. V lost 6 bases and J lost 5; bases outside the gene matches: 7. CDR3 length: 15 residues. In germline, CDR1 is MDHEN, CDR2 SYDVKM. CDR3 nucleotides: TGTGCCAGCAGCCATAGCGGGAGAGGGACCGGGGAGCTGTTTTTT. Its translation: CASSHSGRGTGELFF.

The CDR3 spells CASSLQVIYEQYF. The DNA for the CDR3 is TGTGCCAGCAGTTTACAAGTAATCTACGAGCAGTACTTC. This chain joins TRBV28 and TRBJ2-7; D gene ambiguous. Germline V gives CDR1 MDHEN, CDR2 SYDVKM. This CDR3 region has 13 residues. The germline V and J ends were trimmed by 2 bases and 3 bases, with 8 bases remaining between them.

The CDR3 coding sequence is TGCGCCAGCAGCCGACTGCTGGGGGCGAGCACCGGGGAGCTGTTTTTT. This encodes CASSRLLGASTGELFF. This rearrangement joins TRBV4-3 to TRBJ2-2, with D perhaps TRBD1 (6 bases). This CDR3 region has 16 residues. V was pared by 4 bases and J by 4 bases, with 16 bases between. Per the germline V gene, CDR1 is LGHNA and CDR2 is YSLEER.

This clone has just a few counts. The chain employs TRBV14 and TRBJ1-5; D ambiguous. V lost 1 base and J lost 5, with 6 bases in between. Germline lookup yields CDR1 SGHDN and CDR2 FVKESK. The CDR3 loop spans 13 amino acids. CDR3 DNA: TGTGCCAGCAGCCAAGGGCCCTATCAGCCCCAGCATTTT. Its protein product is CASSQGPYQPQHF. The full variable domain, completed using reference TRBV14 and TRBJ1-5, is EAGVTQFPSHSVIEKGQTVTLRCDPISGHDNLYWYRRVMGKEIKFLLHFVKESKQDESGMPNNRFLAERTGGTYSTLKVQPAELEDSGVYFCASSQGPYQPQHFGDGTRLSIL.

The gene calls are TRBV12-2 and TRBJ1-1; TRBD1, as called in the table, went unchecked against the DNA. TRBV12-2 is a listed pseudogene. The CDR3 sequence is 14 residues long. CDR3 loop: CASRLKKWASEAFF. The DNA of the CDR3 is TGTGCAAGTCGCTTAAAAAAGTGGGCTTCTGAAGCTTTCTTT.

The chain carries TRBV19 and TRBJ2-1; 11 positions match TRBD2. The V gene's germline CDR1 is LNHDA and CDR2 SQIVND (reference sequence). V was clipped by 6 bases and J by 14 bases; unmatched bases: 9. The CDR3 runs to 13 residues. The CDR3: CASSPGLAAWEFF. In DNA form, the CDR3 reads TGTGCCAGTAGCCCGGGACTAGCGGCGTGGGAGTTCTTC.

J is TRBJ2-1 and V is TRBV9, with 9 bases lining up with TRBD2. CDR3 size: 17 residues. Germline CDR1 SGDLS, CDR2 YYNGEE. V lost 1 base and J lost 0; bases outside the gene matches: 5. As DNA, the CDR3 is TGTGCCAGCAGCGTACGGCTAGCGGGAAACTCCTACAATGAGCAGTTCTTC. Its translation: CASSVRLAGNSYNEQFF.

The V gene is TRBV6-1, the J gene TRBJ1-2; the D gene is possibly TRBD1 (5 bases). The germline V gene has CDR1 MNHNS and CDR2 SASEGT. V was cut by 7 bases and J by 5 bases, with 20 bases left in between. This CDR3 is 15 amino acids long. This chain's CDR3 is CASTTTGTRGYGYTF. CDR3 DNA sequence: TGTGCCAGCACCACAACCGGGACGCGGGGGTATGGCTACACCTTC.

Comments on this clone: This sample includes further DNA sequences coding for the same CDR3. CDR3 nucleotides: TGCGCCAGCAGCTTATCACAGAACACTGAAGCTTTCTTT. Translating it yields CASSLSQNTEAFF. This chain joins TRBV5-1 and TRBJ1-1; the D is unclear. There are 13 residues in the CDR3. CDR1 and CDR2 (germline): SGHRS, YFSETQ. V was shortened by 2 bases and J by 1 base, with 6 bases between the two germline ends.

This rearrangement joins TRBV30 to TRBJ2-6; D unclear. CDR3 length: 13 residues. Trimming removed 4 bases from V and 0 bases from J, with 4 bases in between. Looked up from germline, CDR1 is GTSNPN and CDR2 is SVGIG (reference sequence). CDR3 nucleotide sequence: TGTGCCTGGACAAACTCTGGGGCCAACGTCCTGACTTTC. It translates to CAWTNSGANVLTF.